This T cell receptor (beta chain) was sequenced in a study of response to subunit inactivated influenza vaccine. General study points: Seasonal influenza vaccination, on each occasion, was suggested by the authors to recruit few new T cells.

V was trimmed by 5 bases and J by 10 bases, leaving 12 bases between them. The CDR3 is 11 amino acids. The germline V gene has CDR1 DFQATT and CDR2 SNEGSKA (reference sequence). With regard to this clonotype: Its matching antigen is unknown.

A single record per CDR3 protein comes from TCRdb applying MiXCR to the RT-PCR reads. There are more than 150,000 distinct CDR3 sequences in the sample; about 9.3% occur only once, and 9.5% to 13% lies in the top ten. The TCR originated in a man aged 50-60 years who received an inactivated influenza vaccine. The chain couples TRBV20-1 to TRBJ2-1; D might be TRBD2 (5 bases). The input for sequencing was non-naive T cells sorted from PBMCs, taken on the day of vaccination. The CDR3 DNA reads as TGCAGTGCTCGGATGGTAGCGGAGCAGTTCTTC. It specifies CSARMVAEQFF.